This T cell receptor (beta chain) is from a study of blood T cell repertoires in COVID-19. Some clones are missing from TCRdb's copy, which holds only in-frame ones; the method was immunoSEQ multiplex PCR. The sample holds roughly 230,000 clones, about 88% seen once. The CDR3 length is 14 residues. With 1 base removed from V and 0 bases from J, the gap between germline ends came to 6 bases. Germline values: CDR1 SGHAT, CDR2 FQNNGV. This sequence originates from a woman between 40 and 50 years old who had recovered from COVID-19. This sequence joins TRBV11-2 and TRBJ2-5; D remains ambiguous. Material: peripheral blood. The chain's CDR3 is CASSLGPYQETQYF. CDR3 nucleotide sequence: TGTGCCAGCAGCTTAGGGCCGTACCAAGAGACCCAGTACTTC.